This T cell receptor beta chain was sequenced in a study of T cells in tuberculosis. General study results and limits: Active tuberculosis alpha repertoires lay closer to GMM-specific TCRs than controls'.

Germline CDR1 SGHAT, CDR2 FQNNGV. V shed 4 bases, J shed 4 bases, and the junction held 4 bases outside the gene matches. CDR3 length: 15 amino acids. Time point noted: new active TB diagnosis, blood taken before or within 7 days of starting treatment. The table came from immunoSEQ multiplex PCR; TCRdb's copy has only in-frame clones and leaves some out. Of about 49,000 clones listed, more than 90% are singletons. Turning to this clone: Its antigen is unidentified.

The sample consisted of PBMCs, taken at tuberculosis diagnosis. The V gene is TRBV11-2, the J gene TRBJ2-7; TRBD2 aligns across 13 bases. The source is an adult with tuberculosis. The chain's CDR3 is CASSWGLAGRYEQYF. CDR3 bases: TGTGCCAGCAGCTGGGGACTAGCGGGAAGATACGAGCAGTACTTC.